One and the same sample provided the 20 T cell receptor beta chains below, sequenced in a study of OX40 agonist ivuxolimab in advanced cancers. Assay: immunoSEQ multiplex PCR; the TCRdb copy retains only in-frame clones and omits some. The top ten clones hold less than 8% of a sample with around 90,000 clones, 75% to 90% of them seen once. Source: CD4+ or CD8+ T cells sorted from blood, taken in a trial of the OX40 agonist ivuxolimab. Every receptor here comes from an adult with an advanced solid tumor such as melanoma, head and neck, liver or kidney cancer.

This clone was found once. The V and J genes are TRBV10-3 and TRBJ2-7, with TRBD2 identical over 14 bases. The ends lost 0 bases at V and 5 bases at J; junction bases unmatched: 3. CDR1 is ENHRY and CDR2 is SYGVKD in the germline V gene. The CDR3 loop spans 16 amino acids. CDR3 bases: TGTGCCATCAGTGAGTCGATGGGACTAGCGGGAGACGAGCAGTACTTC. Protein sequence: CAISESMGLAGDEQYF.

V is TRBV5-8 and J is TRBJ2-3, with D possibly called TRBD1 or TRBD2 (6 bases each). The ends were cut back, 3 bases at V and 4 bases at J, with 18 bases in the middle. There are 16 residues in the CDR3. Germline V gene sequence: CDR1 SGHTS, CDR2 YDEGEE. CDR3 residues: CASSSTTGGQSDTQYF. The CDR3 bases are TGTGCCAGCAGCTCCACAACTGGGGGGCAGTCAGATACGCAGTATTTT.

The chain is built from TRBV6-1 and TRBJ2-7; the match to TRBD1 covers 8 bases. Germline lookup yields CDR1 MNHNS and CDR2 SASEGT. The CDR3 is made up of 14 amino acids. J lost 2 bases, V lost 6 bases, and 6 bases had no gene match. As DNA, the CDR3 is TGTGCCAGCAGCCTTACAGGGGGGCCCTACGAGCAGTACTTC. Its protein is CASSLTGGPYEQYF.

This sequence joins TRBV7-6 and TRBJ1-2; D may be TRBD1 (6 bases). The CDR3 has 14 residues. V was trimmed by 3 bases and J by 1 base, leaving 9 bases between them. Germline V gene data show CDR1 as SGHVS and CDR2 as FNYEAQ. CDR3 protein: CASSLDSLNYGYTF. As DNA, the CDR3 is TGTGCCAGCAGCTTGGACAGCCTTAACTATGGCTACACCTTC.

In DNA, the CDR3 is TGTGCCTGGGCGACCGGGACTCTCGGCGAGCAGTACTTC. This translates into CAWATGTLGEQYF. The chain employs TRBV30 and TRBJ2-7; D perhaps matches TRBD2 (6 bases). CDR3 length: 13 amino acids. Per the germline V gene, CDR1 is GTSNPN and CDR2 is SVGIG (reference sequence). V was pared by 5 bases and J by 6 bases, with 17 bases between.

CDR3 sequence: CASSEATSGNEQFF. The DNA for the CDR3 is TGCGCCAGCAGTGAGGCGACTAGCGGGAATGAGCAGTTCTTC. The genes are TRBV10-1 and TRBJ2-1, with 10 bases lining up with TRBD2. The CDR3 is 14 residues long. Trimming at V came to 2 bases and at J to 7 bases, leaving 2 bases not matched to a gene. Germline lookup yields CDR1 WNHNN and CDR2 SYGVQD (reference sequence).

In nucleotides, the CDR3 is TGCGCCAGCAGCCAGCGTACAGGGGTCACCGGGGAGCTGTTTTTT. Translating gives CASSQRTGVTGELFF. The chain uses TRBV4-1 and TRBJ2-2, with 7 positions matching TRBD1. CDR1 and CDR2 from the germline V gene are MGHRA and YSYEKL. CDR3 length equals 15 residues. The V gene end was trimmed by 3 bases and the J gene end by 4 bases; junction bases not matched to a gene: 5.

This chain's CDR3 is CASSLSVTTTLLISYEQYF. The CDR3 DNA follows: TGTGCCAGTAGTTTGTCGGTGACGACCACTTTACTGATCTCCTACGAGCAGTACTTC. The chain joins TRBV19 to TRBJ2-7; no firm D call. V lost 5 bases, J lost 0 bases, and 26 bases lay in between. The length of the CDR3 is 19 residues. Germline V CDR1 and CDR2: LNHDA, SQIVND (reference sequence). Variable domain in full (rest from reference TRBV19 and TRBJ2-7): DGGITQSPKYLFRKEGQNVTLSCEQNLNHDAMYWYRQDPGQGLRLIYYSQIVNDFQKGDIAEGYSVSREKKESFPLTVTSAQKNPTAFYLCASSLSVTTTLLISYEQYFGPGTRLTVT.

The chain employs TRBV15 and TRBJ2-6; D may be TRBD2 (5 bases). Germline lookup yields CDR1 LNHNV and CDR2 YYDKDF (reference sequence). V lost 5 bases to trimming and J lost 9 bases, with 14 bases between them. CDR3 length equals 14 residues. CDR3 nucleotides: TGTGCCACCAGCGTCACGAGGGAAAGCAACGTCCTGACTTTC. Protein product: CATSVTRESNVLTF. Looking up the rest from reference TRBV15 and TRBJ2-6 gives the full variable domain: DAMVIQNPRYQVTQFGKPVTLSCSQTLNHNVMYWYQQKSSQAPKLLFHYYDKDFNNEADTPDNFQSRRPNTSFCFLDIRSPGLGDTAMYLCATSVTRESNVLTFGAGSRLTVL.

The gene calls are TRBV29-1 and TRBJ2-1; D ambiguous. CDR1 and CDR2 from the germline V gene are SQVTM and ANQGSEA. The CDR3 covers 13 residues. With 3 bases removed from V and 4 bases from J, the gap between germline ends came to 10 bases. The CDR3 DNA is TGCAGCGTTGACATGGCGACTTACAATGAGCAGTTCTTC. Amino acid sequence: CSVDMATYNEQFF.

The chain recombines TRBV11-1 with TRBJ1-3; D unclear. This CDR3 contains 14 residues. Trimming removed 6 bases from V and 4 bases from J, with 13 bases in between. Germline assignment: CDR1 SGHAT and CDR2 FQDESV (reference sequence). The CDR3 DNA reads TGTGCCAGCAGTTCATCGGGGTCCGGAAACACCATATATTTT. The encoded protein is CASSSSGSGNTIYF.

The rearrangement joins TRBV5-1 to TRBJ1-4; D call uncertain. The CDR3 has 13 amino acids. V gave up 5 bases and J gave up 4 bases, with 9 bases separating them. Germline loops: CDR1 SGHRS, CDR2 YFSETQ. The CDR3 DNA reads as TGCGCCAGCAGGATGTATAGTAATGAAAAACTGTTTTTT. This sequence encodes CASRMYSNEKLFF.

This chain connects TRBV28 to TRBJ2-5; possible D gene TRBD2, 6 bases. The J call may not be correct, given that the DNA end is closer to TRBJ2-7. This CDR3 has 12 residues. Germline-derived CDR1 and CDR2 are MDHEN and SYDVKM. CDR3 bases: TGTGCCAGCAGACGGGACTTCTACGAGCAGTACTTC. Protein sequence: CASRRDFYEQYF.

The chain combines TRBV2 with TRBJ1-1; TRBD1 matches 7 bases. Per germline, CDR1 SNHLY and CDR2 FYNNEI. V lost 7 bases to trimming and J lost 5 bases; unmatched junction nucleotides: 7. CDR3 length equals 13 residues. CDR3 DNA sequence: TGTGCCAGCATGACGACAGGGCCAACTGAAGCTTTCTTT. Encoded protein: CASMTTGPTEAFF.

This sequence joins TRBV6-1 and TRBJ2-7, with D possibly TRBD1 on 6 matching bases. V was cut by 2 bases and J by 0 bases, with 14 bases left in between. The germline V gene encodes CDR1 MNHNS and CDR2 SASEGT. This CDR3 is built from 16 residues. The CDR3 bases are TGTGCCAGCAGTGAATGGGTCCGGGACATCTCCTACGAGCAGTACTTC. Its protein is CASSEWVRDISYEQYF.

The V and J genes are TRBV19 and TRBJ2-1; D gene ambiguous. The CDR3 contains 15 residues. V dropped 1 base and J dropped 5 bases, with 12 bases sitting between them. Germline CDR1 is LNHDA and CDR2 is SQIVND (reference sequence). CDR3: CASSIGPYPHNEQFF. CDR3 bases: TGTGCCAGTAGTATAGGGCCTTATCCCCACAATGAGCAGTTCTTC.

CDR3 region: CASSVEPFVTQYF. The CDR3 DNA is TGTGCCAGCAGCGTAGAACCCTTTGTTACGCAGTATTTT. The V and J genes are TRBV9 and TRBJ2-3; D remains ambiguous. V lost 0 bases to trimming and J lost 8 bases, with 10 bases between them. Germline CDR1 SGDLS, CDR2 YYNGEE. The CDR3 is 13 residues long.

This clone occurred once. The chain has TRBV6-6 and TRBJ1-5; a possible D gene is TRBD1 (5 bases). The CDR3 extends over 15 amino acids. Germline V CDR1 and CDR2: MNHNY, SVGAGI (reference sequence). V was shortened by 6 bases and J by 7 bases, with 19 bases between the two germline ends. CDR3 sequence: CASSYGAGRDQPQHF. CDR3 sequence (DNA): TGTGCCAGCAGCTACGGCGCGGGGCGCGACCAGCCCCAGCATTTT.

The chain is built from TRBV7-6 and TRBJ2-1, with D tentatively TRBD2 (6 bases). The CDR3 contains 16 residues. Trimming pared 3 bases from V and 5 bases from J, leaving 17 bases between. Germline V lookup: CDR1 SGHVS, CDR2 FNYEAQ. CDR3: CASSFFILGLNNEQFF. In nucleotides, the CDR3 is TGTGCCAGCAGCTTTTTTATCCTGGGACTCAACAATGAGCAGTTCTTC. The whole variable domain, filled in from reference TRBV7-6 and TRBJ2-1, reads GAGVSQSPRYKVTKRGQDVALRCDPISGHVSLYWYRQALGQGPEFLTYFNYEAQQDKSGLPNDRFSAERPEGSISTLTIQRTEQRDSAMYRCASSFFILGLNNEQFFGPGTRLTVL.

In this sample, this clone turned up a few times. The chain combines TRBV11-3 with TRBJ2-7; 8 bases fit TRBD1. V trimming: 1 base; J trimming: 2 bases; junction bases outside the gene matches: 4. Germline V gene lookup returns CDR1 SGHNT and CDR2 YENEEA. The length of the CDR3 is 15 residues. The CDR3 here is CASSLAGQGAYEQYF. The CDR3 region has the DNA TGTGCCAGCAGCTTAGCAGGACAGGGAGCCTACGAGCAGTACTTC.